This paragraph reports one TCR beta chain. Its matching antigen is unknown. No DNA is given; TCRdb re-called the 5' RACE reads and lists each CDR3 protein once. This table lists about 410,000 distinct CDR3 sequences. The germline gives CDR1 LGHDT, CDR2 YNNKEL (reference sequence). The CDR3 totals 13 residues. These data belong to a study of T cells expressing NK-cell markers. General study findings and limits: One observes that, in several donors, these clonotypes were also the leading ones within the CD3+CD56-NKG2C+ fraction.

The material sequenced was blood T cells: a sorted CD56 or NKG2C T cell subset, CD4+ or CD8+ T cells, or bulk PBMC T cells (not recorded which). The V gene is TRBV3-1, the J gene TRBJ2-7. This clonotype originated in a woman in her fifties or sixties in good health. CDR3 loop: CASSQEVLAEQYF.